Presented here are 22 T cell receptor beta chains from one specimen sequenced in a study of T cell repertoires in cytomegalovirus infection. Their recognized antigens are unknown. Via MiXCR, TCRdb re-called the reads, giving one row per CDR3 protein. The sample records about 69,000 distinct CDR3 sequences, about 30% being singletons. Material: CD8+ T cells from cultured PBMCs, obtained from culture after CMV antigen stimulation. Receptors were obtained from a human donor in good health (CMV status not recorded). Some clones in this sample may be carry-over from other donors' samples.

The chain combines TRBV4-1 with TRBJ2-7; D perhaps matches TRBD1 (6 bases). There are 15 residues in the CDR3. V was shortened by 0 bases and J by 3 bases, with 12 bases between the two germline ends. CDR1 is MGHRA and CDR2 is YSYEKL in the germline V gene. CDR3 residues: CASSQEIGGVYEQYF. The CDR3 nucleotides are TGCGCCAGCAGCCAAGAGATAGGGGGAGTCTACGAGCAGTACTTC.

The V gene is TRBV14, the J gene TRBJ2-7, with D perhaps matching TRBD1 (6 bases). Trimming took off 4 bases at V and 3 bases at J, with 16 bases between the two ends. The V gene's germline CDR1 is SGHDN and CDR2 FVKESK. This CDR3 contains 15 residues. The CDR3 bases are TGTGCCAGCAGCCTGTCAGGGACAAGGTTCTACGAGCAGTACTTC. As protein: CASSLSGTRFYEQYF.

The sample holds many counts of this clonotype. The chain links TRBV12-3 or TRBV12-4 to TRBJ2-7; no clear D gene. Trimming pared 4 bases from V and 3 bases from J, leaving 10 bases between. This CDR3 region has 13 residues. Here the CDR3 reads CASSYFSLYEQYF. CDR3 nucleotides: TGTGCCAGCAGTTATTTTTCCCTCTACGAGCAGTACTTC.

The rearrangement links TRBV11-2 to TRBJ1-1; D is unresolved. The CDR3 contains 15 residues. With 1 base removed from V and 5 bases from J, the gap between germline ends came to 14 bases. Germline CDR1 is SGHAT and CDR2 is FQNNGV. CDR3: CASSLGALGGTEAFF. As DNA, the CDR3 is TGTGCCAGCAGCTTAGGGGCGCTTGGAGGGACTGAAGCTTTCTTT.

This clonotype has ten or more counts. The CDR3 DNA follows: TGTGCCAAACCGGGACAGGGGAACGCAGATACGCAGTATTTT. Its protein product is CAKPGQGNADTQYF. This chain joins TRBV19 and TRBJ2-3, with 10 bases matching TRBD1. CDR3 length: 14 residues. The V segment lost 10 bases and the J segment 4 bases; nucleotides outside the gene matches: 8. The germline V gene has CDR1 LNHDA and CDR2 SQIVND (reference sequence).

The chain couples TRBV6-2 or TRBV6-3 to TRBJ2-7; a possible D gene is TRBD2 (5 bases). V gave up 0 bases and J gave up 5 bases, with 5 bases separating them. Germline-derived CDR1 and CDR2 are MNHEY and SVGEGT. CDR3 length equals 12 residues. CDR3 nucleotides: TGTGCCAGCAGTTACTCGAGGGACGAGCAGTACTTC. Translating gives CASSYSRDEQYF.

This chain uses TRBV18 with TRBJ2-1, with D possibly matching TRBD2 (6 bases). Germline CDR1 KGHSH, CDR2 LQKENI. This CDR3 contains 15 residues. The V and J ends lost 0 bases and 8 bases respectively, with 14 bases between them. DNA of the CDR3: TGTGCCAGCTCACCACCGGTCAGGAGGGACTATGAGCAGTTCTTC. Its protein product is CASSPPVRRDYEQFF.

The V call is TRBV29-1, the J call TRBJ2-2; the D is unclear. The CDR3 loop spans 13 amino acids. Trimming stripped 4 bases from V and 1 base from J, with 7 bases between. Germline-derived CDR1 and CDR2 are SQVTM and ANQGSEA. The CDR3 loop is CSVVLGNTGELFF. CDR3 nucleotides: TGCAGCGTTGTACTCGGGAACACCGGGGAGCTGTTTTTT.

This clonotype was detected many times. The chain links TRBV7-8 to TRBJ2-1; TRBD2 matches at 11 bases. CDR1 is SGHVS, CDR2 FQNEAQ, per germline. This CDR3 spans 16 amino acids. Trimming took 4 bases from V and 8 from J; bases not matched to a gene: 10. CDR3 bases: TGTGCCAGCAGCTCCTTTACTAGCGGGAGTAACTATGAGCAGTTCTTC. It is translated as CASSSFTSGSNYEQFF.

The V call is TRBV28, the J call TRBJ2-7; D unresolved. CDR1 and CDR2 from the germline V gene are MDHEN and SYDVKM. The V gene lost 6 bases and the J gene lost 5 bases, with 17 bases spanning the gap. The CDR3 runs to 14 residues. CDR3 residues: CASSSQWQRNEQYF. CDR3 DNA sequence: TGTGCCAGCAGCTCACAATGGCAACGTAACGAGCAGTACTTC.

V and J are TRBV5-6 and TRBJ1-5; TRBD1 aligns across 7 bases. The CDR3 totals 13 residues. From germline, CDR1 is SGHDT and CDR2 YYEEEE. V dropped 3 bases and J dropped 11; count of bases not matched to a gene: 8. The CDR3 sequence is CASSSRGTDAQHF. CDR3 nucleotides: TGTGCCAGCAGCTCTCGGGGGACAGACGCCCAGCATTTT.

This clonotype came up many times. The CDR3 coding sequence is TGTGCCAGCAGCTTCAGCGGGGGACAGGGGCGCCTTAGGGCACCCCTCCACTTT. Translated, it gives CASSFSGGQGRLRAPLHF. The chain carries TRBV7-2 and TRBJ1-6, with 10 bases that match TRBD1. The CDR3 has 18 residues. The germline V gene encodes CDR1 SGHTA and CDR2 FQGNSA. Losses at the gene ends were 3 bases for V and 11 bases for J; bases not matched to a gene: 16.

In its sample, this clonotype was seen a few times. The chain employs TRBV12-3 or TRBV12-4 and TRBJ1-4; 10 nucleotides align to TRBD1. The CDR3 is 14 residues long. After removal of 6 bases from V and 6 bases from J, the junction contained 4 bases not matched to a gene. The CDR3 bases are TGTGCCAGCAGCCCGGACAGGGGGTATGAAAAACTGTTTTTT. This encodes CASSPDRGYEKLFF.

This clonotype was detected many times. The CDR3 sequence: CAIRGTPGQGADEQYF. CDR3 bases: TGTGCCATCAGGGGAACCCCGGGACAGGGGGCCGACGAGCAGTACTTC. V and J are TRBV10-3 and TRBJ2-7, with 12 bases matching TRBD1. The CDR3 runs 16 residues. Germline values: CDR1 ENHRY, CDR2 SYGVKD. J was trimmed by 5 bases and V by 6 bases; bases with no gene match: 11.

The chain links TRBV19 to TRBJ2-2; D gene unclear. CDR3 length: 14 amino acids. CDR1 and CDR2 from the germline V gene are LNHDA and SQIVND (reference sequence). V lost 6 bases and J lost 4, with 12 bases in between. The CDR3 is CASSIGISTGELFF. CDR3 in DNA: TGTGCCAGTAGCATTGGGATTTCCACCGGGGAGCTGTTTTTT.

The CDR3 region has the DNA TGTGCCAGCAGGATGACAGGGTCCTACTATGGCTACACCTTC. This translates into CASRMTGSYYGYTF. V is TRBV6-2 or TRBV6-3 and J is TRBJ1-2, with 7 bases matching TRBD1. The V segment lost 6 bases and the J segment 3 bases; nucleotides outside the gene matches: 7. This CDR3 comprises 14 residues. Per germline, CDR1 MNHEY and CDR2 SVGEGT.

This clonotype was observed a handful of times. The chain couples TRBV6-5 to TRBJ2-5; D gene uncertain. CDR1 and CDR2 (germline): MNHEY, SVGAGI. V lost 6 bases, J lost 10 bases, and 15 bases lay in between. This CDR3 has 12 residues. As DNA, the CDR3 is TGTGCCAGCAGGGCCGGGCCTCAAATCCAGTACTTC. Translation: CASRAGPQIQYF.

This clonotype has more than one count but fewer than ten. The rearrangement joins TRBV6-6 to TRBJ2-1, with TRBD2 matching 9 bases. The junction had 3 bases not matched to a gene; V was cut back by 2 bases and J by 1 base. CDR3 length: 16 amino acids. Germline-derived CDR1 and CDR2 are MNHNY and SVGAGI (reference sequence). DNA for the CDR3: TGTGCCAGCAGTTACAACCTAGCGGGATCCTACAATGAGCAGTTCTTC. Translated: CASSYNLAGSYNEQFF.

Ten or more counts support this clonotype. This rearrangement joins TRBV20-1 to TRBJ2-1; 9 nucleotides align to TRBD2. Trimming at V came to 6 bases and at J to 6 bases, leaving 12 bases not matched to a gene. The germline gives CDR1 DFQATT, CDR2 SNEGSKA (reference sequence). This CDR3 has 15 residues. The CDR3 spells CSAIPGLARTNEQFF. DNA for the CDR3: TGCAGTGCGATCCCGGGACTAGCAAGGACCAATGAGCAGTTCTTC.

This clonotype occurred a few times. This chain uses TRBV5-1 with TRBJ2-7, with a tentative D call TRBD2 (5 bases). Germline V gene data show CDR1 as SGHRS and CDR2 as YFSETQ. This CDR3 contains 12 residues. V was trimmed by 4 bases and J by 0 bases, leaving 5 bases between them. CDR3 protein: CASSDYSYEQYF. The CDR3 DNA is TGCGCCAGCAGCGACTACTCCTACGAGCAGTACTTC.

The CDR3 here is CASSSLAGGQETQYF. The CDR3 nucleotides are TGTGCCAGCAGTTCGCTAGCGGGGGGCCAAGAGACCCAGTACTTC. The chain links TRBV7-6 to TRBJ2-5; 11 nucleotides line up with TRBD2. There are 15 residues in the CDR3. Germline V gene lookup returns CDR1 SGHVS and CDR2 FNYEAQ. With V trimmed by 6 bases and J by 1 base, 4 bases remained unmatched.

V gene TRBV9 combines with J gene TRBJ2-1, with 9 positions matching TRBD2. The J segment lost 9 bases and the V segment lost 0 bases, leaving 4 bases of the junction unmatched. The CDR3 covers 14 residues. The germline V gene has CDR1 SGDLS and CDR2 YYNGEE. CDR3 sequence reads: CASSVGSGSIEQFF. The CDR3 region has the DNA TGTGCCAGCAGCGTAGGTAGCGGGAGTATTGAGCAGTTCTTC.